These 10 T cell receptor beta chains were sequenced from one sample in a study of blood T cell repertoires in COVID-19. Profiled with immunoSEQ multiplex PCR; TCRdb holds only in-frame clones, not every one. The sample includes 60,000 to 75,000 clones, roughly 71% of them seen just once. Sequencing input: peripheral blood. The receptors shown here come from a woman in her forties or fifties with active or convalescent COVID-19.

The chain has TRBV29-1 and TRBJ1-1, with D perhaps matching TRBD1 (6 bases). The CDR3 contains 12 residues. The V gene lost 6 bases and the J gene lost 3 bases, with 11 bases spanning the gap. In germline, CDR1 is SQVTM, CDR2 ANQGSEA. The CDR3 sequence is CSVGDTYTEAFF. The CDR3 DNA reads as TGCAGCGTGGGGGACACCTACACTGAAGCTTTCTTT.

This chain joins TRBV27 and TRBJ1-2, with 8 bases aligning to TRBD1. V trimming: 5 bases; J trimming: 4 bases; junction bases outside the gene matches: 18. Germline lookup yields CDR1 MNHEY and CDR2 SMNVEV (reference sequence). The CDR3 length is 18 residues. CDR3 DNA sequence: TGTGCCAGCAGTCCCCTTGTCTTCGGGCAGGGGGCCCCCTATGGCTACACCTTC. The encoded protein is CASSPLVFGQGAPYGYTF.

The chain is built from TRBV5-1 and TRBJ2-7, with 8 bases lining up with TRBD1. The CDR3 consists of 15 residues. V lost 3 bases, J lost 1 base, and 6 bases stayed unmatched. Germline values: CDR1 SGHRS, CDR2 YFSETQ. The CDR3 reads CASSWGTGRSYEQYF. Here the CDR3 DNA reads TGCGCCAGCAGCTGGGGGACAGGTCGGTCCTACGAGCAGTACTTC.

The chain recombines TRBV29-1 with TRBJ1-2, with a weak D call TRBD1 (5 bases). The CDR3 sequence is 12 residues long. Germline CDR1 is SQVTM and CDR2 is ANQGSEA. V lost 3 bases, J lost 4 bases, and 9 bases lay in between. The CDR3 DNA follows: TGCAGCGTTGACACAGGAAGCTATGGCTACACCTTC. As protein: CSVDTGSYGYTF.

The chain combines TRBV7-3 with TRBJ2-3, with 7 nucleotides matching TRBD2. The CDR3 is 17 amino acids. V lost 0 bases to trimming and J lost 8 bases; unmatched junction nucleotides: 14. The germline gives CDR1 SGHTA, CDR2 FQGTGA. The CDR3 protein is CASSLTNGASGPGTQYF. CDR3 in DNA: TGTGCCAGCAGCTTAACGAACGGGGCTAGCGGTCCGGGTACGCAGTATTTT. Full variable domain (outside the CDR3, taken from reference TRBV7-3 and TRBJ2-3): GAGVSQTPSNKVTEKGKYVELRCDPISGHTALYWYRQSLGQGPEFLIYFQGTGAADDSGLPNDRFFAVRPEGSVSTLKIQRTERGDSAVYLCASSLTNGASGPGTQYFGPGTRLTVL.

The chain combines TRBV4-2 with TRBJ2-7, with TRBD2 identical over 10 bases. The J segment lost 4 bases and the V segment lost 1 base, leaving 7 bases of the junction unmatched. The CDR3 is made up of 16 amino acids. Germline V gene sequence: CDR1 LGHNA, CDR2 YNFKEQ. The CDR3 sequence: CASSQGETSGSYEQYF. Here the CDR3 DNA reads TGTGCCAGCAGCCAAGGGGAGACTAGCGGGTCTTACGAGCAGTACTTC.

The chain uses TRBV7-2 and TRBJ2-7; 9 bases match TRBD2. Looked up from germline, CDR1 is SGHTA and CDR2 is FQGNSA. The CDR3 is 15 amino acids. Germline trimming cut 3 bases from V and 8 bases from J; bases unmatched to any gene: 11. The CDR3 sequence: CASSFELAGVLQQYF. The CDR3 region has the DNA TGTGCCAGCAGCTTCGAATTAGCGGGAGTTTTGCAGCAGTACTTC.

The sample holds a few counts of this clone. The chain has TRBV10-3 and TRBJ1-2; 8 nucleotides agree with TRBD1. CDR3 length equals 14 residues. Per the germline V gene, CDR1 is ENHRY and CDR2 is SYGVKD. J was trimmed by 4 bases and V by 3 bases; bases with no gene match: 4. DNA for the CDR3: TGTGCCATCAGTGATCTGACAGGGGCCTATGGCTACACCTTC. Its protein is CAISDLTGAYGYTF.

This CDR3 reads CASSLGGGADTQYF. The CDR3 DNA reads TGCGCCAGCAGCTTGGGGGGCGGGGCAGATACGCAGTATTTT. The chain links TRBV5-1 to TRBJ2-3; D is perhaps TRBD2 (6 bases). The CDR3 has 14 residues. CDR1 SGHRS and CDR2 YFSETQ come from the germline V gene. Trimming removed 0 bases at V and 4 bases at J, with 9 bases between. Full variable domain (rest looked up from reference TRBV5-1 and TRBJ2-3): KAGVTQTPRYLIKTRGQQVTLSCSPISGHRSVSWYQQTPGQGLQFLFEYFSETQRNKGNFPGRFSGRQFSNSRSEMNVSTLELGDSALYLCASSLGGGADTQYFGPGTRLTVL.

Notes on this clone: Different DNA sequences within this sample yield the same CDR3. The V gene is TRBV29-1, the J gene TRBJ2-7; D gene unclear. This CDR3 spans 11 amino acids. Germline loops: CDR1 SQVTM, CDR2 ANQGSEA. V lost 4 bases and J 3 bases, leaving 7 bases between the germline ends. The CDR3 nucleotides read TGCAGCGTTGGAGGATTCTACGAGCAGTACTTC. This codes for CSVGGFYEQYF.